These T cell receptor beta chains were read from a single sample in a study of T cells expressing NK-cell markers. With the 5' RACE reads reprocessed, TCRdb shows one record per CDR3 protein and no DNA. The sample has 300,000 to 450,000 distinct CDR3 sequences. The sequencing input was blood T cells: a sorted CD56 or NKG2C T cell subset, CD4+ or CD8+ T cells, or bulk PBMC T cells (not recorded which). The receptor source for this set is a man between 18 and 69 years old in good health. Each CDR3 is given with its conserved first and last residue. A row's size may be missing; if present it is once, few, many or a size class.

TRBJ1-6,.,TRBV7-6,CASSLAARQGSPLHF
TRBJ2-2,.,TRBV7-9,CASSPNRRGELFF
TRBJ2-1,.,TRBV6-5,CASSYHRLGSEQFF
TRBJ1-5,.,TRBV6-1,CASKPGQSYNQPQHF
TRBJ1-2,.,TRBV7-2,CASSLVSQGGSYYGYTF
TRBJ2-3,.,TRBV19,CASALGQSTDTQYF
TRBJ1-2,.,TRBV12-3/TRBV12-4,CASSFIGSRGYTF
TRBJ2-1,.,TRBV20-1,CSSGTSGYNEQFF
TRBJ2-7,.,TRBV5-6,CASSFGRGRGEQYF
TRBJ2-1,.,TRBV14,CASSPPGLRNEQFF
TRBJ2-7,.,TRBV28,CASSLWDSWSYEQYF
TRBJ2-1,.,TRBV6-4,CASSRTSGGSTQQQFF
TRBJ1-4,.,TRBV7-9,CASSIRQGANEKLFF
TRBJ2-3,.,TRBV3-1,CASSQKTSGGWSSTDTQYF
TRBJ1-1,.,TRBV7-2,CASSPPIRGRTEAFF
TRBJ2-1,.,TRBV5-1,CASSLRGRGGPYNEQFF
TRBJ1-6,.,TRBV6-1,CASSRTGFGSPLHF
TRBJ2-7,.,TRBV12-5,CASGLVLRGLYRSSYEQYF
TRBJ1-2,.,TRBV20-1,CSARRPQTSDGYTF
TRBJ1-4,.,TRBV2,CASTLQGSNEKLFF
TRBJ2-7,.,TRBV13,CASSFGLASSYEQYF
TRBJ2-1,.,TRBV5-5,CASSLGGTGMDEQFF
TRBJ2-1,.,TRBV6-1,CASKPRGERGGLEQFF
TRBJ2-1,.,TRBV12-3/TRBV12-4,CASRAGANNEQFF
TRBJ2-7,.,TRBV20-1,CSASGRGALLNEQYF
TRBJ1-4,.,TRBV6-1,CASSGYQGTNEKLFF
TRBJ1-1,.,TRBV5-5,CASSLELRINTEAFF
TRBJ2-5,.,TRBV6-1,CASSTTGGGGTQYF
TRBJ1-1,.,TRBV20-1,CSAMNDKNTEAFF
TRBJ2-5,.,TRBV5-6,CASSPRWSTEETQYF
TRBJ2-7,.,TRBV28,CASSFYGSVAYEQYF
TRBJ2-3,.,TRBV30,CAWSRVDRDTDTQYF
TRBJ2-3,.,TRBV20-1,CSATLGAGYADTQYF
TRBJ2-5,.,TRBV12-3/TRBV12-4,CASRRDRQETQYF
TRBJ2-5,.,TRBV12-3/TRBV12-4,CASSTPGRMETQYF
TRBJ1-1,.,TRBV12-5,CASGDRDRSEAFF
TRBJ1-5,.,TRBV20-1,CSARDQSSGRWQPQHF
TRBJ2-5,.,TRBV11-1,CASSWLGGRETQYF
TRBJ1-5,.,TRBV7-2,CASSLQWTGNNQPQHF
TRBJ1-5,.,TRBV20-1,CSARRTPGGNQPQHF
TRBJ2-2,.,TRBV5-4,CASSDLAGGELFF
TRBJ1-1,.,TRBV5-1,CASSSTGTAKGGTEAFF
TRBJ1-4,.,TRBV20-1,CSAVRGRAGEKLFF
TRBJ2-1,.,TRBV9,CASSVGAGFSYNEQFF
TRBJ1-5,.,TRBV19,CASSIGGPRDRHF
TRBJ1-1,.,TRBV2,CASSVLSGTEAFF
TRBJ2-7,large,TRBV6-5,CASSPAGGGYEQYF
TRBJ2-1,.,TRBV28,CAGNSGGYNEQFF
TRBJ2-1,.,TRBV7-3,CASSAGGLGNEQFF
TRBJ1-3,.,TRBV6-1,CASRVGSGGSSGNTIYF
TRBJ2-1,.,TRBV6-1,CASSISYNEQFF
TRBJ1-6,.,TRBV6-1,CASSRGQAGSPLHF